The entry below gives a single T cell receptor (beta chain) sequence along with its context. The antigen is undetermined. Healthy donors had no documented immune events, such as infections, while sampled. Only in-frame clones appear in the TCRdb table, and some are missing; sequencing was by immunoSEQ multiplex PCR. The sample holds about 81,000 clones; about four fifths are singletons and the top ten take around a fifth. The sample belongs to a study of identifying expanded T cells in peripheral blood. Points from the study as a whole: Variance in clone template counts between approximately 2-week samples significantly increased with total template count across all healthy donors. Technical replicates showed about 1.2 changed clones; approximately 2 weeks approximately 15; four weeks 19.

This TCR came from a person between 18 and 69 years old in good health. The material sequenced was blood.

Here the CDR3 reads CASSASTPDRNFIHSNQPQHF. CDR3 sequence (DNA): TGTGCCAGCAGCGCCTCCACCCCTGACAGAAACTTCATTCATAGCAATCAGCCCCAGCATTTT. This rearrangement joins TRBV9 to TRBJ1-5; TRBD1 is a possible D gene (5 bases). The V and J ends lost 3 bases and 0 bases respectively, with 28 bases between them. There are 21 residues in the CDR3. Germline V gene lookup returns CDR1 SGDLS and CDR2 YYNGEE.